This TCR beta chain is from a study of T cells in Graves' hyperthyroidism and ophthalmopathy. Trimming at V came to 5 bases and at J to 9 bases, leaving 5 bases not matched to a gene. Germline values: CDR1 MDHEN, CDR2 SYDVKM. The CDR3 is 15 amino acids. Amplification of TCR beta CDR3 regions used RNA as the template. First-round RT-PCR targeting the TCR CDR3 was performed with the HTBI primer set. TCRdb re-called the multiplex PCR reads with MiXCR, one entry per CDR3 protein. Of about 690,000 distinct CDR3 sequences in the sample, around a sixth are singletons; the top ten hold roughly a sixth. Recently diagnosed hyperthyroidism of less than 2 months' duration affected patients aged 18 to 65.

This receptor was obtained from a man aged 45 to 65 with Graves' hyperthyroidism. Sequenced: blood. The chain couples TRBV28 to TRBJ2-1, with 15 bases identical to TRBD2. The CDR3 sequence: CASSPRTSGRVEQFF. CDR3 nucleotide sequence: TGTGCCAGCAGTCCCAGGACTAGCGGGAGGGTTGAGCAGTTCTTC.